This T cell receptor beta chain was documented in a study of T cell repertoires in cytomegalovirus infection (dated by TCRdb to between 2019 and 2020). Background on the whole study: The HLA type of each donor mattered for the analysis, because public TCR beta signatures pointed to carriage of CMV infection along with the matching HLA type. What the authors observed across the whole study: The ex vivo response was dominated by HLA-C-restricted CMV-specific TCR beta clonotypes, and the single most frequent clonotype in two of eight donors was supplied by these HLA-C-restricted clonotypes. In both this cohort and an independent roughly 330-donor cohort, the cumulative frequency of public TCR beta family members distinguished carriers of CMV infection plus the relevant HLA type.

The sample was run on an Illumina HiSeq 1500. Clones were called with MiXCR by TCRdb after fastp trimmed the public reads at Q25, and only in-frame beta chains were retained. Under each unique CDR3 protein, matching rows form one entry showing the most common genes and DNA. The sample includes some 390,000 distinct CDR3 sequences, with over 15% observed a single time. The ten biggest clones cover 7.5% to 9% of the sample. This clonotype was seen only a few times. Its cognate antigen has yet to be identified. Per-nucleotide qualities are absent, and no much larger clonotype sits a single base away. Including the terminal cysteine and phenylalanine, the CDR3 comprises 16 residues. The only DNA kept is the CDR3, 48 bases in frame from the first base. CDR1 SGHAT and CDR2 FQNNGV are derived from the germline V gene. Deletion took 3 bases off V and 8 bases off J, with a span of 19 bases between the germline ends.

The source is a human donor in good health (CMV status not recorded). Some clones in this sample may be carry-over from other donors' samples. This sequence uses TRBV11-2 and TRBJ1-4; perhaps TRBD1 is the D gene, with 5 bases matching. The sequencing sample was made of PBMCs. The CDR3 amino acid sequence is: CASSLGTQPMGEKLFF. The sequenced DNA is TGTGCCAGCAGCTTGGGGACCCAACCAATGGGGGAAAAACTGTTTTTT. The CDR3 plus the reference TRBV11-2 and TRBJ1-4 genes for the other parts give the full variable domain: EAGVAQSPRYKIIEKRQSVAFWCNPISGHATLYWYQQILGQGPKLLIQFQNNGVVDDSQLPKDRFSAERLKGVDSTLKIQPAKLEDSAVYLCASSLGTQPMGEKLFFGSGTQLSVL.